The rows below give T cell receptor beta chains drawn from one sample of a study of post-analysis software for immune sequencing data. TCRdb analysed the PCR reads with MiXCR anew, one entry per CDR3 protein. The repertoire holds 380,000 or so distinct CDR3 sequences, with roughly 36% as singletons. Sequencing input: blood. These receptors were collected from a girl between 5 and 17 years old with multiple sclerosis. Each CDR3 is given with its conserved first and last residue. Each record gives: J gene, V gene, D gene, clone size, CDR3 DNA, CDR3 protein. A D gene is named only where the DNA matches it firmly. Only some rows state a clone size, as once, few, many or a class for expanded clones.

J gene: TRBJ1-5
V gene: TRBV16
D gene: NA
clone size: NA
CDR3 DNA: TGTGCCAGCAGCCAAAAAGCGGCCAGGGGTGATCAGCCCCAGCATTTT
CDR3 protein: CASSQKAARGDQPQHF

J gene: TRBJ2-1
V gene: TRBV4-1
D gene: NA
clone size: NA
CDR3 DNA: TGCGCCAGCAGCCAAGGGGTTACAAGCTCCAATGAGCAGTTCTTC
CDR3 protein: CASSQGVTSSNEQFF

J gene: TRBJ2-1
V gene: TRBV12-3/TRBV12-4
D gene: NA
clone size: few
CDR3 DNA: TGTGCCAGCAGAGGAGAACAAGGCAATGAGCAGTTCTTC
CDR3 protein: CASRGEQGNEQFF

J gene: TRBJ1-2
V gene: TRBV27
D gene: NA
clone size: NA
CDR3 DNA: TGTGCCAGCAGGACGGGGGGCCCCGGAGGGGGCTATGGCTACACCTTC
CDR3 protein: CASRTGGPGGGYGYTF

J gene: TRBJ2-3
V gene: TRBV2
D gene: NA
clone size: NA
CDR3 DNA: TGTGCCAGCAAGGACAGCGATAAGCAGTATTTT
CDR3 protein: CASKDSDKQYF

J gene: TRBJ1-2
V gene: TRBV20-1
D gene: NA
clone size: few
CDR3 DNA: TGCAGTGCTCTCAGGGTGGGCGATGGCTACACCTTC
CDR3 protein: CSALRVGDGYTF

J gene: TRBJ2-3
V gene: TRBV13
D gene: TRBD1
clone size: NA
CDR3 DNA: TGTGCCAGCAGCCCTTTCCAGGGGGCGGAAGATACGCAGTATTTT
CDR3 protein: CASSPFQGAEDTQYF

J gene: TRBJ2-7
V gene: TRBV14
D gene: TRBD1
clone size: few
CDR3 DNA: TGTGCCAGCAGCCGGACAGGGCGCTACGAGCAGTACTTC
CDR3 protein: CASSRTGRYEQYF

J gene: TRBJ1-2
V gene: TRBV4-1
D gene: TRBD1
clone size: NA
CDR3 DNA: TGCGCCAGCAGCTCAACGGGACAGAGCTATGGCTACACCTTC
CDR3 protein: CASSSTGQSYGYTF

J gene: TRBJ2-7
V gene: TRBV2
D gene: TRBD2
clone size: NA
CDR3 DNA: TGTGCCAGCACCTTGGAAAGCGGGGGGACCTACGAGCAGTACTTC
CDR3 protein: CASTLESGGTYEQYF

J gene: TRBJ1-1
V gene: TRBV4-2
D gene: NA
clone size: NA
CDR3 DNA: TGTGCCAACAGTGGGGGGGGGAATGAAGCTTTCTTT
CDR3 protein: CANSGGGNEAFF

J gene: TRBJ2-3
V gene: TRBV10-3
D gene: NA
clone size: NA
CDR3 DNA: TGTGCCACCCCTAAGGACAGAACAGATACGCAGTATTTT
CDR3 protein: CATPKDRTDTQYF

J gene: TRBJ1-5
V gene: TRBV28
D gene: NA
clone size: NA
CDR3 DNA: TGTGCCAGCAGGCAACCGGGGGCTGGGGAGCCCCAGCATTTT
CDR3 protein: CASRQPGAGEPQHF

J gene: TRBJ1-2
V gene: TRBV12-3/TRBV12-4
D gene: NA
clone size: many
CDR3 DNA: TGTGCCAGCAGTTTAGCAGGGGACGGCTACACCTTC
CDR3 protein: CASSLAGDGYTF

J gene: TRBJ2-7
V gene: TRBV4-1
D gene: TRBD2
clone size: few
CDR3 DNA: TGCGCCAGCAGCCAAGAGAACTTCCTAGCGGACTCCTCCTACGAGCAGTACTTC
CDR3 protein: CASSQENFLADSSYEQYF